This T cell receptor beta chain was identified during a study of blood T cell repertoires in COVID-19. Sequencing used immunoSEQ multiplex PCR; TCRdb keeps in-frame clones, though not all of them. This sample yields around 150,000 clones, of which around four fifths are seen a single time; about a tenth belongs to the top ten. CDR3 length equals 14 residues. Trimming removed 6 bases from V and 3 bases from J; junction bases left unmatched: 6. Looked up from germline, CDR1 is MNHEY and CDR2 is SVGAGI. The receptor was isolated from a woman older than 75 with active or convalescent COVID-19. This chain uses TRBV6-5 with TRBJ2-7, with 9 bases that match TRBD1. Specimen: peripheral blood. The CDR3 DNA sequence: TGTGCCAGCAGCTACGACAGGGGGATCTACGAGCAGTACTTC. Protein: CASSYDRGIYEQYF.